This TCR beta chain was captured in a study of OX40 agonist ivuxolimab in advanced cancers. For the study at large: While on treatment, patients had intravenous ivuxolimab at 0.01 to 10 mg/kg every 2 weeks. Dose-escalation patients had hepatocellular carcinoma, melanoma, renal cell or head and neck cancer. The mean age was roughly 60 years, ranging from 23 to 79, with 65% to 90% of participants male. Whole-study results and caveats: Expansion of clones was among the lowest in partial responders at 0.1-3.0 mg/kg.

With regard to this clone: Its antigen is not identified.

Measured with immunoSEQ multiplex PCR; TCRdb has only the in-frame clones, and not every one. The sample has 9,500 to 11,000 clones, 77% seen once. The material was CD4+ or CD8+ T cells sorted from blood, obtained in a trial of the OX40 agonist ivuxolimab. The receptor was isolated from an adult with an advanced solid tumor such as melanoma, head and neck, liver or kidney cancer.

The CDR3 DNA reads as TGTGCCAGCAGCGTAGATGGCAGGGGCGCGGATAATGGCTACACCTTC. Residues: CASSVDGRGADNGYTF. The chain carries TRBV9 and TRBJ1-2, with a possible D match to TRBD1 (6 bases). There are 16 residues in the CDR3. V was shortened by 0 bases and J by 6 bases, with 18 bases between the two germline ends. Looked up from germline, CDR1 is SGDLS and CDR2 is YYNGEE.